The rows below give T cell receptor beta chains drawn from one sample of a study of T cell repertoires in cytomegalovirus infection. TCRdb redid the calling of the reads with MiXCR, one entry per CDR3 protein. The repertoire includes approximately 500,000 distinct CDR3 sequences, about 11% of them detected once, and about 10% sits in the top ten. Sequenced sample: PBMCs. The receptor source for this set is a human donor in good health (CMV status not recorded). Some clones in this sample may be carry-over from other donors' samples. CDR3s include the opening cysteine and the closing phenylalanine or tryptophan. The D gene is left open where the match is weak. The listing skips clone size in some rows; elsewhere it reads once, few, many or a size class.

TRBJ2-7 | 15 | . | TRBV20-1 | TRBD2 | TGCAGTGCTATCGTGGGCAGCGGGAGATGGAACGAGCAGTACTTC | CSAIVGSGRWNEQYF
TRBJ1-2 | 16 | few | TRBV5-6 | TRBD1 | TGTGCCAGCAGCTTGAGGTCAGGGGGCGCCTTTAATGGCTACACCTTC | CASSLRSGGAFNGYTF
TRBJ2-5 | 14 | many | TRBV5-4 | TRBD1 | TGTGCCAGCAGCGTAACAGGGGGGAGAGAGACCCAGTACTTC | CASSVTGGRETQYF
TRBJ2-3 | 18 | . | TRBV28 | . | TGTGCCAGCAGTTCTCGAACTCCCCACAGGGCGATCGCAGATACGCAGTATTTT | CASSSRTPHRAIADTQYF
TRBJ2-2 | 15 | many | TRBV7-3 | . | TGTGCCAGCAGCTTAACGGGGGGTATCACCGGGGAGCTGTTTTTT | CASSLTGGITGELFF
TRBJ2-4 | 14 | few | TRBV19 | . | TGTGCCAGTAGTATCCCCCGGAGGCCGAACATTCAGTACTTC | CASSIPRRPNIQYF
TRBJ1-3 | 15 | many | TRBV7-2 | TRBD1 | TGTGCCAGCAGCTTAGCGAGGGGACAGGGAAACACCATATATTTT | CASSLARGQGNTIYF
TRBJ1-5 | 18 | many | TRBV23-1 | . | TGCGCCAGCAGTCAATCCCTTGACAGGCGAGCCCCAAATCAGCCCCAGCATTTT | CASSQSLDRRAPNQPQHF
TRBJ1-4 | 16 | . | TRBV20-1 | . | TGCAGTGTTCCGATCGGAGAGGGGCCCTACCGTGAAAAACTGTTTTTT | CSVPIGEGPYREKLFF
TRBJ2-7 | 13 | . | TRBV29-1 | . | TGCAGCGTTGGTCGGGGTTTGTCCTACGAGCAGTACTTC | CSVGRGLSYEQYF
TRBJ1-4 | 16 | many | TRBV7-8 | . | TGTGCCAGCAGCTTAGGGCGCCGGAACCTTAATGAAAAACTGTTTTTT | CASSLGRRNLNEKLFF
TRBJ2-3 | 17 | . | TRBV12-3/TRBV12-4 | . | TGTGCCAGCAGTTTAGTCCTAGCTACAGGGCTCACAGATACGCAGTATTTT | CASSLVLATGLTDTQYF
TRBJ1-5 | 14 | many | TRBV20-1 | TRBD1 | TGCAGTGCTGGAACGGGACAGTTAAATCAGCCCCAGCATTTT | CSAGTGQLNQPQHF
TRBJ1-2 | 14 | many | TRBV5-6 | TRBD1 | TGTGCCAGCAACCGACAGGGAAGGCCCTATGGCTACACCTTC | CASNRQGRPYGYTF
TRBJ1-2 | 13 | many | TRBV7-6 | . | TGTGCCAGCAGCCCTCAGACGGAGCTTGTCGGCGGATTC | CASSPQTELVGGF
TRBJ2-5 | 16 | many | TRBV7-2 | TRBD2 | TGTGCCAGCAGCCCCTCGGTTAGCGGGGTCCAAGAGACCCAGTACTTC | CASSPSVSGVQETQYF
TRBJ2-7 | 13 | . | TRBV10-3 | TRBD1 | TGTGCCATCAGTGGGGACAGATCCTACGAGCAGTACTTC | CAISGDRSYEQYF
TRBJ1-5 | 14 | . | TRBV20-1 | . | TGCAGTGCTAGAAGACAGGATTGGAGCCAGCCCCAGCATTTT | CSARRQDWSQPQHF
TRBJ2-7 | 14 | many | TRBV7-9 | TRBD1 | TGTGCCAGCAGCTTAACAGGGGGCGCGGGAGAGCAGTACTTC | CASSLTGGAGEQYF
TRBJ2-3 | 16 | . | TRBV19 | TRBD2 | TGTGCCAGTAGGATGCTAGCGGGAGAGCCCACAGATACGCAGTATTTT | CASRMLAGEPTDTQYF
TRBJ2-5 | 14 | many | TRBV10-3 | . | TGTGCCATCCGGGACCCCCCGCTTCGGGAGACCCAGTACTTC | CAIRDPPLRETQYF
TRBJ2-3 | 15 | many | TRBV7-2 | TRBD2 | TGTGCCAGCAGCCTAGCGGGAGTACGTACAGATACGCAGTATTTT | CASSLAGVRTDTQYF
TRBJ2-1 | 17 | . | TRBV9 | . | TGTGCCAGCAGCGCCGGCCCCACAGGGTTAACCTACAATGAGCAGTTCTTC | CASSAGPTGLTYNEQFF
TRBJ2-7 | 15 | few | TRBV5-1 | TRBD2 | TGCGCCAGCAGCCAGAGGACTAGCGGGGGGGACGAGCAGTACTTC | CASSQRTSGGDEQYF
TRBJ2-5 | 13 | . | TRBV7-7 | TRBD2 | TGTGCTAGCAGCTGGGAGGGAGAGGAGACCCAGTACTTC | CASSWEGEETQYF
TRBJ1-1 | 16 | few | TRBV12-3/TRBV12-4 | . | TGTGCCAGCAGTTTAGCACGGCGGGGCCTGAACACTGAAGCTTTCTTT | CASSLARRGLNTEAFF
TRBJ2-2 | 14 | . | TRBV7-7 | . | TGTGCCAGCAGCTTAGATCTGCTCACCGGGGAGCTGTTTTTT | CASSLDLLTGELFF
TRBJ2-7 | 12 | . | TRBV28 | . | TGTGCCAGCAGGGAGGGGTCCTACGAGCAGTACTTC | CASREGSYEQYF
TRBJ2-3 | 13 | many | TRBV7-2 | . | TGTGCCAGCAGCTTAGAGATGAGGGATACGCAGTATTTT | CASSLEMRDTQYF
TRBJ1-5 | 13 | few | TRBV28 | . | TGTGCCAGCAGTTTGAGACGGGGTCAGCCCCAGCATTTT | CASSLRRGQPQHF
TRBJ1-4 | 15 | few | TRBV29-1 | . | TGCAGCGTTAACGGGGAGCTAGGGACTAATGAAAAACTGTTTTTT | CSVNGELGTNEKLFF
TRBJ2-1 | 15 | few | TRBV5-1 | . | TGCGCCAGCAGCTCTTCATCGGGGCTCGACAATGAGCAGTTCTTC | CASSSSSGLDNEQFF
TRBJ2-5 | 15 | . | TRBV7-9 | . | TGTGCCAGCAGCCCCCTCGCTAGTCGGGTGGAGACCCAGTACTTC | CASSPLASRVETQYF
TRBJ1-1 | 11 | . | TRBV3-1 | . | TGTGCCACCATGGGGCCCACTGAAGCTTTCTTT | CATMGPTEAFF
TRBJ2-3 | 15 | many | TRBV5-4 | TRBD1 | TGTGCCAGCAGCCTGGGGACAGGAGCGTCAGATACGCAGTATTTT | CASSLGTGASDTQYF
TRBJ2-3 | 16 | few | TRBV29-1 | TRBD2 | TGCAGCGTTCCCGGGACTAGCGGGAGTTTAAGTAGTACGCAGTATTTT | CSVPGTSGSLSSTQYF
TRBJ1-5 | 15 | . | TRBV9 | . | TGTGCCAGCAGCGTAGGAGGGACCACCAATCAGCCCCAGCATTTT | CASSVGGTTNQPQHF
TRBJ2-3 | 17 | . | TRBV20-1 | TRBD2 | TGCAGTGCTAGGAATATGAATAGCGGGAGTCTCACAGATACGCAGTATTTT | CSARNMNSGSLTDTQYF
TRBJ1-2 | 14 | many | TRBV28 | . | TGTGCCAGCAGTTCTTCCCGGGTACGGTATGGCTACACCTTC | CASSSSRVRYGYTF
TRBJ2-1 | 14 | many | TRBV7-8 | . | TGTGCCAGCAGCCCCATTCGGAGTTTCAATGAGCAGTTCTTC | CASSPIRSFNEQFF
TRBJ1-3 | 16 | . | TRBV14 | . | TGTGCCAGCAGCCAAGAAGGAGGGGTCTCTGGAAACACCATATATTTT | CASSQEGGVSGNTIYF
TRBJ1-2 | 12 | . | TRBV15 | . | TGTGCCACCAGCTTCCTCGAAACGGGCTACACCTTC | CATSFLETGYTF
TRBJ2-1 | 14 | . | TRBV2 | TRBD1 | TGTGCCAGCAGTGGGGACAGGGGGCGAGATGAGCAGTTCTTC | CASSGDRGRDEQFF